This T cell receptor beta chain was recovered during a study of blood T cell repertoires in COVID-19. Study in general: Acute-phase and convalescent COVID-19 samples originated in the United States, Italy and Spain. T cells, B-cell-depleted T cells, or PBMCs provided the cDNA or gDNA that served as material.

In the authors' workflow: Estimation of nucleated cell counts relied on the amplification of reference gene primers. Libraries were prepared by immunoSEQ multiplex PCR; TCRdb keeps only in-frame clonotypes and omits some of them. V and J calls and clone size are those listed in that table; D and trimming were worked out from the DNA. This table has about 15,000 clones, just under 90% appearing once. Trimming removed 0 bases at V and 6 bases at J, with 12 bases between. Germline CDR1 and CDR2: GTSNPN and SVGIG (reference sequence). This CDR3 has 14 amino acids. This chain uses TRBV30 with TRBJ1-5; D is ambiguous. The TCR was taken from a human donor in a cohort sampled during active COVID-19. Sequences were obtained from peripheral blood. The CDR3 spells CAWSVPYGGQPQHF. The CDR3 region has the DNA TGTGCCTGGAGTGTTCCTTACGGAGGTCAGCCCCAGCATTTT.